Shown below are 20 T cell receptor beta chains from a single sample sequenced in a study of cytomegalovirus exposure and HLA in healthy donors. The PCR contained 60 Vbeta and 13 Jbeta primers. Measured with immunoSEQ multiplex PCR; TCRdb has only the in-frame clones, and not every one. The top ten clones hold 4.5% to 6% of a sample with 120,000 or so clones, 70% to 85% of them seen once. The sequenced material came from PBMCs. The source is a man in his late teens or twenties in good health and CMV-seropositive.

The chain uses TRBV11-3 and TRBJ2-1; tentative D call: TRBD2 (5 bases). The CDR3 contains 15 residues. CDR1 is SGHNT and CDR2 is YENEEA in the germline V gene. V was clipped by 5 bases and J by 0 bases, with 11 bases between them. The CDR3 region is CASSRPGGSYNEQFF. Written as DNA, the CDR3 is TGTGCCAGCAGCAGACCCGGAGGCTCCTACAATGAGCAGTTCTTC.

In this sample, this clone turned up once. The chain recombines TRBV5-1 with TRBJ2-2, with D maybe TRBD1 (6 bases). The CDR3 contains 15 residues. V lost 0 bases to trimming and J lost 1 base, with 7 bases between them. Germline V gives CDR1 SGHRS, CDR2 YFSETQ. The CDR3 spells CASSLEGQNTGELFF. DNA for the CDR3: TGCGCCAGCAGCTTGGAGGGACAGAACACCGGGGAGCTGTTTTTT. Variable domain in full (rest from reference TRBV5-1 and TRBJ2-2): KAGVTQTPRYLIKTRGQQVTLSCSPISGHRSVSWYQQTPGQGLQFLFEYFSETQRNKGNFPGRFSGRQFSNSRSEMNVSTLELGDSALYLCASSLEGQNTGELFFGEGSRLTVL.

The CDR3 here is CASSLGQGPFSPLHF. CDR3 bases: TGTGCCAGCAGCCTCGGACAGGGTCCATTTTCACCCCTCCACTTT. This chain uses TRBV14 with TRBJ1-6, with TRBD1 matching 8 bases. V was pared by 4 bases and J by 9 bases, with 8 bases of the junction left unmatched. Germline-derived CDR1 and CDR2 are SGHDN and FVKESK. CDR3 length: 15 amino acids.

Worth noting for this clone: This same CDR3 is encoded by further DNA sequences in the sample. This rearrangement joins TRBV7-9 to TRBJ1-2; TRBD1 matches at 8 bases. The CDR3 extends over 13 amino acids. V was pared by 5 bases and J by 8 bases, with 7 bases of the junction left unmatched. Germline CDR1 and CDR2: SEHNR and FQNEAQ (reference sequence). Here the CDR3 reads CASSPQGAGGYTF. The DNA for the CDR3 is TGTGCCAGCAGCCCTCAGGGGGCAGGGGGCTACACCTTC.

The chain employs TRBV28 and TRBJ2-2; 9 bases agree with TRBD1. V was clipped by 5 bases and J by 3 bases; unmatched bases: 7. CDR1 and CDR2 from the germline V gene are MDHEN and SYDVKM. This CDR3 spans 16 amino acids. CDR3 protein: CASSNRDREDTGELFF. CDR3 nucleotides: TGTGCCAGCAGTAACCGGGACAGGGAGGACACCGGGGAGCTGTTTTTT.

This chain connects TRBV5-1 to TRBJ2-3; D is unresolved. Germline V CDR1 and CDR2: SGHRS, YFSETQ. With 2 bases removed from V and 2 bases from J, the gap between germline ends came to 12 bases. CDR3 size: 15 residues. CDR3 protein: CASSFTEPLTDTQYF. CDR3 coding DNA: TGCGCCAGCAGCTTCACTGAACCTCTCACAGATACGCAGTATTTT.

The genes are TRBV7-9 and TRBJ2-5; D uncertain. Per the germline V gene, CDR1 is SEHNR and CDR2 is FQNEAQ (reference sequence). The CDR3 loop spans 13 amino acids. V gave up 5 bases and J gave up 5 bases, with 12 bases separating them. The CDR3, as DNA: TGTGCCAGCAGCGGAGAATCGAGGGAGACCCAGTACTTC. Encoded protein: CASSGESRETQYF.

This clone was detected only a few times. V is TRBV5-1 and J is TRBJ2-2; 7 bases are a match to TRBD2. From germline, CDR1 is SGHRS and CDR2 YFSETQ. V lost 0 bases, J lost 5 bases, and 10 bases stayed unmatched. The CDR3 totals 17 residues. The CDR3 DNA reads as TGCGCCAGCAGCTTGGCCGGCGGGAGCCTGATTACCGGGGAGCTGTTTTTT. Amino acids: CASSLAGGSLITGELFF.

The chain recombines TRBV28 with TRBJ2-7, with D perhaps matching TRBD1 (5 bases). V lost 8 bases and J lost 6, with 17 bases in between. In germline, CDR1 is MDHEN, CDR2 SYDVKM. This CDR3 region has 13 residues. CDR3 DNA sequence: TGTGCCAGCTCAACTTCAGGGCGAAGCGAGCAGTACTTC. It translates to CASSTSGRSEQYF.

V gene TRBV30 combines with J gene TRBJ1-2; the D is unclear. V was pared by 0 bases and J by 4 bases, with 9 bases between. CDR1 is GTSNPN and CDR2 is SVGIG in the germline V gene (reference sequence). This CDR3 spans 13 amino acids. CDR3 in DNA: TGTGCCTGGAGTGTTTCTTCGGGCTATGGCTACACCTTC. It codes for CAWSVSSGYGYTF. The whole variable domain, remainder taken from reference TRBV30 and TRBJ1-2, is SQTIHQWPATLVQPVGSPLSLECTVEGTSNPNLYWYRQAAGRGLQLLFYSVGIGQISSEVPQNLSASRPQDRQFILSSKKLLLSDSGFYLCAWSVSSGYGYTFGSGTRLTVV.

This clone was seen only a few times. This chain uses TRBV19 with TRBJ2-1, with 8 bases lining up with TRBD2. CDR1 and CDR2 (germline): LNHDA, SQIVND (reference sequence). This CDR3 has 15 residues. V dropped 5 bases and J dropped 10; count of bases not matched to a gene: 13. CDR3 DNA sequence: TGTGCCAGTAGTTGGGGTAGCGGGGCGCAGAGCGAGCAGTTCTTC. Protein sequence: CASSWGSGAQSEQFF. Complete variable domain (other parts from reference TRBV19 and TRBJ2-1): DGGITQSPKYLFRKEGQNVTLSCEQNLNHDAMYWYRQDPGQGLRLIYYSQIVNDFQKGDIAEGYSVSREKKESFPLTVTSAQKNPTAFYLCASSWGSGAQSEQFFGPGTRLTVL.

This clone was recorded once. The chain uses TRBV5-1 and TRBJ2-5, with D unclear. Germline V gene lookup returns CDR1 SGHRS and CDR2 YFSETQ. The CDR3 contains 16 residues. Trimming pared 6 bases from V and 2 bases from J, leaving 20 bases between. DNA of the CDR3: TGCGCCAGCATGGATAGCTCCATCTTAGCTCAAGAGACCCAGTACTTC. Translation: CASMDSSILAQETQYF.

The V gene is TRBV4-1, the J gene TRBJ2-7; unclear D gene. V lost 0 bases and J 0 bases, leaving 15 bases between the germline ends. The CDR3 loop spans 17 amino acids. Per germline, CDR1 MGHRA and CDR2 YSYEKL. The CDR3: CASSQEDSTPASYEQYF. The CDR3 DNA reads TGCGCCAGCAGCCAAGAAGACTCAACCCCAGCCTCCTACGAGCAGTACTTC.

The J gene is TRBJ2-3, the V gene TRBV27; 9 nucleotides agree with TRBD1. Germline V CDR1 and CDR2: MNHEY, SMNVEV (reference sequence). The CDR3 runs to 15 residues. Losses at the gene ends were 2 bases for V and 1 base for J; bases not matched to a gene: 1. CDR3 region: CASSLRDRGTDTQYF. DNA for the CDR3: TGTGCCAGCAGTTTAAGGGACAGGGGCACAGATACGCAGTATTTT.

This clone appeared a single time. The chain is built from TRBV5-1 and TRBJ2-2, with D tentatively TRBD1 (7 bases). The CDR3 has 17 amino acids. With 4 bases removed from V and 3 bases from J, the gap between germline ends came to 19 bases. Per the germline V gene, CDR1 is SGHRS and CDR2 is YFSETQ. The CDR3 here is CASSPGGSWGDTGELFF. The DNA for the CDR3 is TGCGCCAGCAGCCCAGGGGGGTCGTGGGGAGACACCGGGGAGCTGTTTTTT. The whole variable domain, remainder taken from reference TRBV5-1 and TRBJ2-2, is KAGVTQTPRYLIKTRGQQVTLSCSPISGHRSVSWYQQTPGQGLQFLFEYFSETQRNKGNFPGRFSGRQFSNSRSEMNVSTLELGDSALYLCASSPGGSWGDTGELFFGEGSRLTVL.

The rearrangement uses TRBV4-1 and TRBJ2-1; 12 nucleotides line up with TRBD2. V dropped 4 bases and J dropped 3; count of bases not matched to a gene: 16. This CDR3 contains 20 residues. Germline V gene sequence: CDR1 MGHRA, CDR2 YSYEKL. CDR3 nucleotide sequence: TGCGCCAGCAGCCTTCACTCCGGGACTAGCGGGCCCCTCCTCTACAATGAGCAGTTCTTC. This sequence encodes CASSLHSGTSGPLLYNEQFF.

The V gene is TRBV4-2, the J gene TRBJ1-2; D might be TRBD1 (6 bases). V was clipped by 4 bases and J by 1 base, with 13 bases between them. The germline V gene encodes CDR1 LGHNA and CDR2 YNFKEQ. The CDR3 sequence is 15 residues long. The CDR3 loop reads CASSPRDTYNYGYTF. CDR3 sequence (DNA): TGTGCCAGCAGCCCACGGGACACGTATAACTATGGCTACACCTTC.

The chain combines TRBV12-5 with TRBJ2-5; TRBD2 agrees at 9 bases. CDR1 is LGHNT, CDR2 FRNRAP, per germline. V was clipped by 6 bases and J by 4 bases; unmatched bases: 12. There are 16 residues in the CDR3. The CDR3 spells CASGRAGAGGGETQYF. The CDR3 region has the DNA TGTGCTAGTGGCCGGGCGGGGGCGGGAGGGGGAGAGACCCAGTACTTC.

The chain combines TRBV6-1 with TRBJ1-1, with D unclear. The CDR3 sequence is 14 residues long. Germline V gene sequence: CDR1 MNHNS, CDR2 SASEGT. Trimming shortened V by 3 bases and J by 1 base, and 9 bases separated the two germline ends. The chain's CDR3 is CASSEDGRNTEAFF. Here the CDR3 DNA reads TGTGCCAGCAGTGAGGACGGGAGGAACACTGAAGCTTTCTTT.

In its sample, this clone was seen once. The V call is TRBV7-9, the J call TRBJ1-1; possible D gene TRBD1, 5 bases. Germline V lookup: CDR1 SEHNR, CDR2 FQNEAQ (reference sequence). V lost 5 bases to trimming and J lost 4 bases, with 14 bases between them. This CDR3 contains 14 residues. Here the CDR3 reads CASSTLDTFTEAFF. The DNA for the CDR3 is TGTGCCAGCAGCACACTGGACACTTTCACTGAAGCTTTCTTT.